Listed here are 30 T cell receptor beta chains from one sample, sequenced in a study of T cells in women clearing cervical HPV infection. TCRdb's copy holds only in-frame clones and misses some; the assay was immunoSEQ multiplex PCR. This sample's clone table lists roughly 30,000 clones. Sample: blood buffy coat. The receptors stem from a woman between 18 and 75 years old with a cervical HPV16 infection that either progressed to CIN3+ or cleared (not recorded which).

As concerns this clone: The CDR3 goes on 3 residues after the read ends, and that part is filled in from the germline J gene. The gene calls are TRBV11-3 and TRBJ2-7; a possible D gene is TRBD1 (6 bases). Germline CDR1 SGHNT, CDR2 YENEEA. V was trimmed by 2 bases and J by 3 bases, leaving 11 bases between them. This CDR3 is built from 14 residues. The sequenced part of the CDR3 DNA is TGTGCCAGCAGCTTAACAGGGACATTCTACGAG. This gives the protein CASSLTGTFYE. In full, the CDR3 reads CASSLTGTFYEQYF.

In regard to this clone: The read gets to within 3 residues of the CDR3 end, and the germline J gene fills in the rest. V and J are TRBV7-2 and TRBJ2-3; possibly TRBD2 for D (5 bases). Trimming left V 4 bases short and J 6 bases short, with 11 bases between. Germline V lookup: CDR1 SGHTA, CDR2 FQGNSA. The CDR3 extends over 13 amino acids. The CDR3 region is CASSSYSADTQYF. The sequenced CDR3 bases are TGTGCCAGCAGCTCCTATAGCGCCGATACG.

Notes on this clone: The CDR3 end is not reached by the read, which stops 3 residues before it; the germline J gene fills it in. This sample includes further DNA sequences coding for the same CDR3. J is TRBJ1-2 and V is TRBV2; D call uncertain. CDR1 is SNHLY and CDR2 is FYNNEI in the germline V gene. With 8 bases removed from V and 0 bases from J, the gap between germline ends came to 4 bases. This CDR3 is 11 amino acids long. The sequenced CDR3 bases are TGTGCCAGCCCTACTAACTATGGC. Translation: CASPTNYG. The full-length CDR3 reads as CASPTNYGYTF.

Points on this clone: The read halts 3 residues ahead of the CDR3 end, with the missing end drawn from the germline J gene. V usage is TRBV20-1 and J usage is TRBJ2-7; 8 nucleotides match TRBD2. Germline-derived CDR1 and CDR2 are DFQATT and SNEGSKA (reference sequence). V gave up 5 bases and J gave up 4 bases; unmatched junction bases: 7. The CDR3 loop spans 13 amino acids. Incomplete CDR3 DNA: TGCAGTGCTCAAAGCGGGAGTGCGTACGAG. Translating gives CSAQSGSAYE. The full CDR3 protein is CSAQSGSAYEQYF.

To note about this clone: The sequence runs out 3 residues before the end of the CDR3; the remainder is reconstructed from the germline J gene. The gene calls are TRBV20-1 and TRBJ2-3; D may be TRBD1 (5 bases). The CDR3 runs 15 residues. Germline V gene data show CDR1 as DFQATT and CDR2 as SNEGSKA (reference sequence). Trimming took off 0 bases at V and 4 bases at J, with 14 bases between the two ends. Partial CDR3 DNA: TGCAGTGCTAGAGATATTAGGGGCGAGCCAGATACG. It specifies CSARDIRGEPDT. The whole CDR3 region reads CSARDIRGEPDTQYF.

Comments on this clone: The read ends 3 residues shy of where the CDR3 ends; the end is completed using the germline J gene. The rearrangement links TRBV5-5 to TRBJ1-4; 7 positions agree with TRBD1. V was pared by 3 bases and J by 7 bases, with 3 bases of the junction left unmatched. Germline CDR1 and CDR2: SGHKS and YYEKEE (reference sequence). The CDR3 is 13 residues long. CDR3 bases read: TGTGCCAGCAGCTGGACAGGTACTGAAAAA. It specifies CASSWTGTEK. The full CDR3 protein is CASSWTGTEKLFF.

On this clone: The read gets to within 3 residues of the CDR3 end, and the germline J gene fills in the rest. This sample also contains other DNA sequences that code for the same CDR3. The gene calls are TRBV7-6 and TRBJ2-1, with D possibly TRBD2 on 5 matching bases. CDR3 length: 15 residues. Looked up from germline, CDR1 is SGHVS and CDR2 is FNYEAQ. The V end lost 5 bases, the J end lost 3 bases, and 14 bases lay between the germline ends. The sequenced CDR3 bases are TGTGCCAGCAGCACTGGGCCCGGGGACTACAATGAG. It specifies CASSTGPGDYNE. From start to end, the CDR3 is CASSTGPGDYNEQFF.

The CDR3 spells CASREQGPVHGYTF. CDR3 DNA (partial): TGTGCCAGCAGAGAACAGGGGCCGGTCCATGGC. V and J are TRBV6-1 and TRBJ1-2; TRBD1 agrees at 7 bases. The read falls 3 residues short of the CDR3 end, and the missing part is taken from the germline J gene. The CDR3 extends over 14 amino acids. Germline lookup yields CDR1 MNHNS and CDR2 SASEGT. Trimming removed 6 bases from V and 6 bases from J; junction bases left unmatched: 10.

As concerns this clone: The read falls 3 residues short of the CDR3 end, and the missing part is taken from the germline J gene. The rearrangement joins TRBV20-1 to TRBJ2-7, with 10 bases identical to TRBD2. The CDR3 has 17 amino acids. The V gene's germline CDR1 is DFQATT and CDR2 SNEGSKA (reference sequence). The V segment lost 0 bases and the J segment 2 bases; nucleotides outside the gene matches: 10. The CDR3 is CSARELAGGRTPYEQYF. The sequenced CDR3 bases are TGCAGTGCTAGAGAATTAGCGGGAGGACGAACTCCCTACGAG.

On this clone: The read falls 3 residues short of the CDR3 end, and the missing part is taken from the germline J gene. V gene TRBV7-9 combines with J gene TRBJ1-2; D possibly corresponds to TRBD1 (5 bases). CDR3 length: 15 residues. Germline V CDR1 and CDR2: SEHNR, FQNEAQ (reference sequence). Partial CDR3 DNA: TGTGCCAGCAGCTCGGTGGACATCCACACAGATACC. Residues: CASSSVDIHTDT. The CDR3 as a whole reads CASSSVDIHTDTYTF.

Comment on this clone: Read coverage stops 3 residues before the CDR3 terminus; the germline J gene supplies the remainder. The gene calls are TRBV20-1 and TRBJ2-3, with TRBD2 as a possible D gene (6 bases). The germline gives CDR1 DFQATT, CDR2 SNEGSKA (reference sequence). V shed 6 bases and J shed 3 bases, with 16 bases lying between them. The CDR3 loop spans 14 amino acids. The part of the CDR3 DNA that was read is TGCAGTGCCAGGAGGGTTGGGTTAACAGATACG. Protein sequence: CSARRVGLTDT. The full CDR3 protein is CSARRVGLTDTQYF.

Note on this clone: Coverage ceases 3 residues before the CDR3 finishes, and the germline J gene fills in the end. V and J are TRBV29-1 and TRBJ2-7, with TRBD2 identical over 12 bases. Per the germline V gene, CDR1 is SQVTM and CDR2 is ANQGSEA. There are 14 residues in the CDR3. V dropped 6 bases and J dropped 3; count of bases not matched to a gene: 6. The CDR3 sequence is CSVRGLAGVYEQYF. The covered CDR3 bases are TGCAGCGTCCGGGGACTAGCGGGTGTCTACGAG.

Concerning this clone itself: The CDR3 goes on 3 residues after the read ends, and that part is filled in from the germline J gene. V is TRBV20-1 and J is TRBJ2-3; D might be TRBD2 (5 bases). This CDR3 spans 12 amino acids. Germline V lookup: CDR1 DFQATT, CDR2 SNEGSKA (reference sequence). The V and J ends lost 3 bases and 1 base respectively, with 5 bases between them. The sequenced part of the CDR3 DNA is TGCAGTGCTAGCGGGGGCACAGATACG. Protein: CSASGGTDT. The complete CDR3 protein is CSASGGTDTQYF.

As concerns this clone: The read ends 3 residues early relative to the CDR3; the germline J gene fills the gap. This rearrangement joins TRBV19 to TRBJ1-4; perhaps TRBD1 as D (5 bases). Germline-derived CDR1 and CDR2 are LNHDA and SQIVND (reference sequence). V shed 8 bases and J shed 3 bases, with 13 bases lying between them. CDR3 length: 14 amino acids. The CDR3 DNA, read in part, is TGTGCCAGTTCCCAGGGAAATGCTAATGAAAAA. This sequence encodes CASSQGNANEK. The full CDR3 reads CASSQGNANEKLFF.

To note about this clone: The CDR3 extends 3 residues past the end of the read, so its final part is completed from the germline J gene. The chain uses TRBV15 and TRBJ2-7, with D perhaps TRBD1 (6 bases). CDR1 and CDR2 (germline): LNHNV, YYDKDF (reference sequence). V lost 0 bases to trimming and J lost 2 bases, with 14 bases between them. The CDR3 covers 16 residues. The sequenced CDR3 bases are TGTGCCACCAGCAGAGATCGGACAGCTCAAGCCTACGAG. Protein sequence: CATSRDRTAQAYE. In full, the CDR3 is CATSRDRTAQAYEQYF.

As for this clone: Sequencing ends 3 residues short of the CDR3 end; the germline J gene provides the rest. This chain connects TRBV29-1 to TRBJ1-1, with 8 nucleotides matching TRBD1. Germline assignment: CDR1 SQVTM and CDR2 ANQGSEA. The CDR3 length is 11 residues. V lost 5 bases to trimming and J lost 6 bases; unmatched junction nucleotides: 2. The CDR3 spells CSVPRGPEAFF. The part of the CDR3 DNA that was read is TGCAGCGTTCCCAGGGGGCCTGAA.

Notes on this clone: With the read ending 3 residues before the CDR3 end, the germline J gene is used to fill in that end. The V gene is TRBV20-1, the J gene TRBJ1-3; D call uncertain. CDR1 DFQATT and CDR2 SNEGSKA come from the germline V gene (reference sequence). The ends were cut back, 3 bases at V and 4 bases at J, with 13 bases in the middle. The CDR3 consists of 14 residues. The CDR3 loop is CSASRRVQGNTIYF. The part of the CDR3 DNA that was read is TGCAGTGCTAGCCGCCGGGTACAAGGAAACACC.

Turning to this clone: The read is 3 residues too short to cover the CDR3 end, so that end is filled in from the germline J gene. The chain has TRBV15 and TRBJ2-5; D is unclear. Germline CDR1 LNHNV, CDR2 YYDKDF (reference sequence). The CDR3 totals 12 residues. V dropped 4 bases and J dropped 5 bases, with 8 bases sitting between them. CDR3 DNA (partial): TGTGCCACCAGCAAGGGCTCGGAGACC. Protein sequence: CATSKGSET. The full CDR3 protein reads CATSKGSETQYF.

With regard to this clone: The sequenced fragment ends 3 residues before the CDR3 boundary, so the rest is inferred from the germline J gene. J is TRBJ1-2 and V is TRBV28, with TRBD1 identical over 7 bases. Germline V lookup: CDR1 MDHEN, CDR2 SYDVKM. The CDR3 contains 12 residues. After removal of 6 bases from V and 4 bases from J, the junction contained 2 bases not matched to a gene. CDR3 loop: CASSPGGYGYTF. The part of the CDR3 DNA that was read is TGTGCCAGCAGCCCAGGGGGCTATGGC.

A word on this clone: The read gets to within 3 residues of the CDR3 end, and the germline J gene fills in the rest. The chain carries TRBV7-3 and TRBJ1-4; TRBD1 aligns across 9 bases. This CDR3 spans 15 amino acids. CDR1 and CDR2 from the germline V gene are SGHTA and FQGTGA. The covered CDR3 bases are TGTGCCAGCAGCCAACAGGGGGCCCGAAATTCACCA. Translated, it gives CASSQQGARNSP. The CDR3 in its entirety is CASSQQGARNSPLFF.

Worth noting for this clone: The CDR3 extends 3 residues past the end of the read, so its final part is completed from the germline J gene. The J gene is TRBJ1-2, the V gene TRBV5-1; tentatively, D is TRBD1 (6 bases). This CDR3 region has 14 residues. Germline V gene lookup returns CDR1 SGHRS and CDR2 YFSETQ. Trimming took 4 bases from V and 0 from J, leaving 10 bases between them. CDR3 DNA, as far as it was read: TGCGCCAGCAGCCCGGGACAACCTAACTATGGC. It encodes CASSPGQPNYG. From start to end, the CDR3 is CASSPGQPNYGYTF.

With respect to this clone: Read sequence stops 3 residues before the CDR3 end, and the germline J gene provides the missing end. V usage is TRBV23-1 and J usage is TRBJ1-1, with D perhaps TRBD1 (6 bases). TRBV23-1 belongs to the ORF category, with a function that is uncertain. This CDR3 is 16 amino acids long. The chain's CDR3 is CASRLPRGHPIPGAFF. The sequenced part of the CDR3 DNA is TGCGCCAGCAGACTCCCCCGGGGACACCCCATTCCCGGA.

Concerning this clone: The sequenced fragment ends 3 residues before the CDR3 boundary, so the rest is inferred from the germline J gene. The V gene is TRBV19, the J gene TRBJ1-5, with 8 bases that match TRBD1. CDR3 length equals 15 residues. The V gene's germline CDR1 is LNHDA and CDR2 SQIVND (reference sequence). V shed 7 bases and J 8 bases; nucleotides not matched to a gene: 13. CDR3 in amino acids: CASTTGQGPYEPQHF. The CDR3 bases that were read are TGTGCCAGTACCACAGGACAGGGCCCTTATGAGCCC.

Comment on this clone: The read comes to an end 3 residues before the CDR3 does, leaving the germline J gene to fill in the end. The chain recombines TRBV19 with TRBJ2-1; TRBD2 aligns across 10 bases. From germline, CDR1 is LNHDA and CDR2 SQIVND (reference sequence). This CDR3 is 14 amino acids long. V was clipped by 10 bases and J by 1 base; unmatched bases: 4. The sequenced CDR3 bases are TGTGCCACTCAGACTAGCGGGTCCTACAATGAG. This codes for CATQTSGSYNE. The CDR3 in full is CATQTSGSYNEQFF.

With respect to this clone: The read is 3 residues too short to cover the CDR3 end, so that end is filled in from the germline J gene. The J gene is TRBJ1-2, the V gene TRBV18; maybe TRBD1 (5 bases). The CDR3 length is 14 residues. From germline, CDR1 is KGHSH and CDR2 LQKENI. CDR3 sequence reads: CASSPSQGLDDYTF. Partial CDR3 DNA: TGTGCCAGCTCACCGAGTCAGGGACTAGACGAC.

Turning to this clone: The read is 3 residues too short to cover the CDR3 end, so that end is filled in from the germline J gene. The V gene is TRBV20-1, the J gene TRBJ2-1; D possibly corresponds to TRBD1 (5 bases). The CDR3 is 15 residues long. Germline V CDR1 and CDR2: DFQATT, SNEGSKA (reference sequence). Trimming took 3 bases from V and 5 from J, leaving 17 bases between them. The chain's CDR3 is CSARGTRQRDNEQFF. CDR3 DNA, as far as it was read: TGCAGTGCTAGGGGAACGAGACAGCGTGACAATGAG.

Of note for this clone: The CDR3 end falls 3 residues outside the read, so it is completed with the germline J gene. The rearrangement links TRBV5-6 to TRBJ1-2; D is perhaps TRBD1 (6 bases). Germline lookup yields CDR1 SGHDT and CDR2 YYEEEE. The V and J ends lost 0 bases and 7 bases respectively, with 16 bases between them. The length of the CDR3 is 15 residues. The CDR3 is CASSLARLQGVGYTF. CDR3 DNA, as far as it was read: TGTGCCAGCAGCTTGGCGCGTCTACAGGGTGTTGGC. The full variable domain, with the rest looked up from reference TRBV5-6 and TRBJ1-2, is DAGVTQSPTHLIKTRGQQVTLRCSPKSGHDTVSWYQQALGQGPQFIFQYYEEEERQRGNFPDRFSGHQFPNYSSELNVNALLLGDSALYLCASSLARLQGVGYTFGSGTRLTVV.

Notes on this clone: Read sequence stops 3 residues before the CDR3 end, and the germline J gene provides the missing end. The rearrangement links TRBV18 to TRBJ2-3; TRBD1 is a possible D gene (5 bases). This CDR3 contains 14 residues. CDR1 KGHSH and CDR2 LQKENI come from the germline V gene. CDR3 DNA, as far as it was read: TGTGCCAGCTCACCCAGGACATCTCAAGAGACG. Its protein is CASSPRTSQET. The complete CDR3 protein is CASSPRTSQETQYF.

This clone is identified as medium-sized from frequency. The read terminates 3 residues before the CDR3 end, so the remaining end is supplied by the germline J gene. This sequence joins TRBV18 and TRBJ2-2, with TRBD2 matching over 9 bases. The CDR3 is 16 amino acids. CDR1 and CDR2 from the germline V gene are KGHSH and LQKENI. Trimming cost V 3 bases and J 0 bases; bases outside gene matches: 2. The CDR3 spells CASSPLAGSNTGELFF. The DNA read from the CDR3 is TGTGCCAGCTCACCGCTAGCGGGATCGAACACCGGGGAG.

Worth noting for this clone: The read falls 3 residues short of the CDR3 end, and the missing part is taken from the germline J gene. The chain carries TRBV18 and TRBJ2-3, with no clear D. Trimming stripped 0 bases from V and 2 bases from J, with 12 bases between. This CDR3 region has 16 residues. CDR1 KGHSH and CDR2 LQKENI come from the germline V gene. The sequenced CDR3 bases are TGTGCCAGCTCACCACCCCTAGGCTTTTCCACAGATACG. Translating gives CASSPPLGFSTDT. The full-length CDR3 reads as CASSPPLGFSTDTQYF.